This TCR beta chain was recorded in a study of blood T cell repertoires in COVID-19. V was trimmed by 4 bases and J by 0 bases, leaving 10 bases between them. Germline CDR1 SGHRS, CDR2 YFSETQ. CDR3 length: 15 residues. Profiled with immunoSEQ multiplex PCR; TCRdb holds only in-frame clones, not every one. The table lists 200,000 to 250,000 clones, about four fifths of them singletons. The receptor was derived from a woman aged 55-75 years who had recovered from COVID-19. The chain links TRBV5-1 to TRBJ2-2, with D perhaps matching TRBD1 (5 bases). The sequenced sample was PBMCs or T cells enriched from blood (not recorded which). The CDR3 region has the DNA TGCGCCAGCAGCCACGACAGCCCGAACACCGGGGAGCTGTTTTTT. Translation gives CASSHDSPNTGELFF.